This T cell receptor (beta chain) was sequenced for a study of T cell responses to AZD1222 COVID-19 vaccine. Profiling relied on immunoSEQ multiplex PCR, and the TCRdb table lists in-frame clones only, not all of them. The sample contains fewer than 50,000 clones, about 90% of which appear only once. Losses at the gene ends were 3 bases for V and 6 bases for J; bases not matched to a gene: 6. Germline V gives CDR1 KGHSH, CDR2 LQKENI. The CDR3 length is 15 residues. Second doses were pooled across both intervals (about 4 or about 12 weeks). The sequence was obtained from an adult who received the AZD1222 COVID-19 vaccine. This sample comprised peripheral blood, obtained 28 days after the second AZD1222 dose. This chain joins TRBV18 and TRBJ2-2, with 8 nucleotides matching TRBD2. CDR3: CASSPPTSAPGELFF. As DNA, the CDR3 is TGTGCCAGCTCACCGCCGACTAGCGCTCCCGGGGAGCTGTTTTTT.